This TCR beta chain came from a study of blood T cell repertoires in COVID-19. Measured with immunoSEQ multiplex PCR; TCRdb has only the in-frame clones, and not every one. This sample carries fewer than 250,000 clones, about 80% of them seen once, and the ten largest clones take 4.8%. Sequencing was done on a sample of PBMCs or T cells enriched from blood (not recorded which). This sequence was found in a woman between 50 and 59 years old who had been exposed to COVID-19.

The CDR3 spells CASSGGYEQYF. The CDR3 DNA follows: TGTGCCAGCAGTGGCGGCTACGAGCAGTACTTC. The chain is built from TRBV25-1 and TRBJ2-7, with D unclear. V lost 4 bases to trimming and J lost 3 bases, with 4 bases between them. This CDR3 comprises 11 residues. Germline V gene lookup returns CDR1 MGHDK and CDR2 SYGVNS.